The 20 T cell receptor beta chains below come from one sample, sequenced in a study of OX40 agonist ivuxolimab in advanced cancers. Method: immunoSEQ multiplex PCR; TCRdb's copy keeps in-frame clones and lacks some. This table has under 15,000 clones, under 80% appearing once. The material sequenced was CD4+ or CD8+ T cells sorted from blood, taken in a trial of the OX40 agonist ivuxolimab. These receptors were taken from an adult with an advanced solid tumor such as melanoma, head and neck, liver or kidney cancer.

J is TRBJ2-4 and V is TRBV28; the D gene could be TRBD1 or TRBD2 (5 bases each). The V end lost 1 base, the J end lost 0 bases, and 13 bases lay between the germline ends. The CDR3 has 17 residues. Germline values: CDR1 MDHEN, CDR2 SYDVKM. The CDR3 loop is CASSLFGAGIAKNIQYF. CDR3 DNA: TGTGCCAGCAGTTTATTCGGGGCAGGGATAGCCAAAAACATTCAGTACTTC.

The V call is TRBV4-1, the J call TRBJ2-1; D possibly corresponds to TRBD1 (5 bases). The germline gives CDR1 MGHRA, CDR2 YSYEKL. The V gene lost 10 bases and the J gene lost 6 bases, with 10 bases spanning the gap. The CDR3 is made up of 11 amino acids. CDR3 region: CATRQGNEQFF. As DNA, the CDR3 is TGCGCCACCCGGCAGGGCAATGAGCAGTTCTTC.

The chain recombines TRBV2 with TRBJ2-5, with 12 bases identical to TRBD2. V shed 2 bases and J 4 bases; nucleotides not matched to a gene: 8. The CDR3 is 17 amino acids. The germline CDR1 and CDR2 sequences are SNHLY and FYNNEI. As DNA, the CDR3 is TGTGCCAGCAGTGAAATGGCTAGCGGGGGGGCCGGAGAGACCCAGTACTTC. Its translation: CASSEMASGGAGETQYF.

The V call is TRBV28, the J call TRBJ2-1; D is perhaps TRBD1 (5 bases). The CDR3 length is 14 residues. The germline V and J ends were trimmed by 1 base and 5 bases, with 9 bases remaining between them. CDR1 MDHEN and CDR2 SYDVKM come from the germline V gene. The chain's CDR3 is CASSLFQGDNEQFF. CDR3 nucleotides: TGTGCCAGCAGTTTATTCCAGGGCGACAATGAGCAGTTCTTC.

The chain employs TRBV2 and TRBJ2-7; 9 bases are shared with TRBD1. This CDR3 spans 12 amino acids. CDR1 is SNHLY and CDR2 is FYNNEI in the germline V gene. The V gene end was trimmed by 6 bases and the J gene end by 4 bases; junction bases not matched to a gene: 1. CDR3 bases: TGTGCCAGCAGGGACAGGGGTTACGAGCAGTACTTC. Amino acid sequence: CASRDRGYEQYF. The full variable domain, with the rest looked up from reference TRBV2 and TRBJ2-7, is EPEVTQTPSHQVTQMGQEVILRCVPISNHLYFYWYRQILGQKVEFLVSFYNNEISEKSEIFDDQFSVERPDGSNFTLKIRSTKLEDSAMYFCASRDRGYEQYFGPGTRLTVT.

This clone came up once. The chain has TRBV11-2 and TRBJ2-3, with TRBD2 matching over 15 bases. J lost 8 bases, V lost 5 bases, and 5 bases had no gene match. The CDR3 has 15 residues. Germline V gene sequence: CDR1 SGHAT, CDR2 FQNNGV. DNA of the CDR3: TGTGCCAGCAGCCCCCCGGGACTAGCGGGAGGTACGCAGTATTTT. This encodes CASSPPGLAGGTQYF. Full variable domain (outside the CDR3, taken from reference TRBV11-2 and TRBJ2-3): EAGVAQSPRYKIIEKRQSVAFWCNPISGHATLYWYQQILGQGPKLLIQFQNNGVVDDSQLPKDRFSAERLKGVDSTLKIQPAKLEDSAVYLCASSPPGLAGGTQYFGPGTRLTVL.

The count of this clone is one. The chain has TRBV28 and TRBJ2-5, with D perhaps TRBD1 or TRBD2 (5 bases each). The CDR3 loop spans 19 amino acids. V lost 5 bases to trimming and J lost 2 bases, with 27 bases between them. CDR1 MDHEN and CDR2 SYDVKM come from the germline V gene. Written as DNA, the CDR3 is TGTGCCAGCAGTGAGGTCAGGGAGCTTCGAGAATCGGAGCAAGAGACCCAGTACTTC. It encodes CASSEVRELRESEQETQYF.

This chain connects TRBV6-1 to TRBJ1-1, with a possible D match to TRBD1 (6 bases). The germline gives CDR1 MNHNS, CDR2 SASEGT. Trimming removed 7 bases at V and 5 bases at J, with 20 bases between. The CDR3 is 15 amino acids. In DNA form, the CDR3 reads TGTGCCAGCACCTTTCTGACAGGTAGAATGACTGAAGCTTTCTTT. Translation gives CASTFLTGRMTEAFF.

DNA for the CDR3: TGTGCCAGCAGGACTATTAGGTTGAACTCCTACGAGCAGTACTTC. It codes for CASRTIRLNSYEQYF. This rearrangement joins TRBV28 to TRBJ2-7, with D maybe TRBD2 (5 bases). CDR3 size: 15 residues. From germline, CDR1 is MDHEN and CDR2 SYDVKM. The V gene lost 6 bases and the J gene lost 0 bases, with 15 bases spanning the gap.

The DNA for the CDR3 is TGTGCCAGTAGGCCTCGGACAGGAGCCTACGAGCAGTACTTC. As protein: CASRPRTGAYEQYF. The chain recombines TRBV19 with TRBJ2-7, with 7 bases that match TRBD1. Germline trimming cut 6 bases from V and 2 bases from J; bases unmatched to any gene: 7. Germline CDR1 reads LNHDA; CDR2 reads SQIVND (reference sequence). The CDR3 totals 14 residues.

The chain carries TRBV2 and TRBJ2-7; 10 nucleotides match TRBD2. There are 16 residues in the CDR3. The junction had 12 bases not matched to a gene; V was cut back by 2 bases and J by 8 bases. Germline V gene data show CDR1 as SNHLY and CDR2 as FYNNEI. The CDR3: CASSEPSGRFYWQQYF. DNA for the CDR3: TGTGCCAGCAGTGAACCTAGCGGGAGATTTTATTGGCAGCAGTACTTC.

The chain recombines TRBV28 with TRBJ2-2, with TRBD1 matching over 7 bases. The CDR3 is 15 residues long. V gave up 3 bases and J gave up 5 bases; unmatched junction bases: 6. Germline values: CDR1 MDHEN, CDR2 SYDVKM. DNA of the CDR3: TGTGCCAGCAGTTTTTACAGGGGCGGGACCGGGGAGCTGTTTTTT. Translation gives CASSFYRGGTGELFF. Based on the CDR3 plus reference TRBV28 and TRBJ2-2, the full variable domain is DVKVTQSSRYLVKRTGEKVFLECVQDMDHENMFWYRQDPGLGLRLIYFSYDVKMKEKGDIPEGYSVSREKKERFSLILESASTNQTSMYLCASSFYRGGTGELFFGEGSRLTVL.

The chain carries TRBV4-3 and TRBJ2-1; TRBD2 matches at 9 bases. Looked up from germline, CDR1 is LGHNA and CDR2 is YSLEER. J was trimmed by 0 bases and V by 0 bases; bases with no gene match: 12. The CDR3 is made up of 20 amino acids. CDR3 sequence reads: CASSQDPASGGPSSYNEQFF. For the CDR3, the DNA is TGCGCCAGCAGCCAAGATCCGGCCAGCGGGGGGCCTAGCTCCTACAATGAGCAGTTCTTC.

V usage is TRBV6-5 and J usage is TRBJ2-1, with no clear D. V gave up 2 bases and J gave up 9 bases, with 5 bases separating them. Germline values: CDR1 MNHEY, CDR2 SVGAGI. CDR3 size: 11 residues. The CDR3 DNA sequence: TGTGCCAGCAGTTACGGCTCTGAGCAGTTCTTC. Translation gives CASSYGSEQFF.

As concerns this clone: The sample carries other DNA sequences with the same CDR3. The chain is built from TRBV19 and TRBJ1-5, with D unresolved. Germline CDR1 and CDR2: LNHDA and SQIVND (reference sequence). The CDR3 loop spans 14 amino acids. Trimming left V 3 bases short and J 5 bases short, with 11 bases between. The CDR3 sequence is CASSIGEGDQPQHF. CDR3 sequence (DNA): TGTGCCAGTAGTATCGGAGAAGGTGATCAGCCCCAGCATTTT.

The chain uses TRBV10-3 and TRBJ2-5; no firm D call. The DNA end favors TRBJ2-7, so the J call may be wrong. CDR1 and CDR2 (germline): ENHRY, SYGVKD. This CDR3 has 13 residues. CDR3 bases: TGTGCCATCAGTGAAGGTTTGGGTTACGAGCAGTACTTC. This codes for CAISEGLGYEQYF.

This chain uses TRBV6-1 with TRBJ2-1; D call uncertain. This CDR3 is built from 14 residues. Germline V lookup: CDR1 MNHNS, CDR2 SASEGT. V lost 1 base, J lost 0 bases, and 4 bases lay in between. In nucleotides, the CDR3 is TGTGCCAGCAGTGAAGGCAACTCCTACAATGAGCAGTTCTTC. This encodes CASSEGNSYNEQFF.

The V gene is TRBV5-1, the J gene TRBJ2-7; D uncertain. CDR1 is SGHRS and CDR2 is YFSETQ in the germline V gene. There are 13 residues in the CDR3. V lost 3 bases and J 3 bases, leaving 10 bases between the germline ends. CDR3 nucleotides: TGCGCCAGCAGCTACGGCCAGAACTACGAGCAGTACTTC. It yields the protein CASSYGQNYEQYF.

The V and J genes are TRBV6-5 and TRBJ2-2; no reliable D call. V was trimmed by 6 bases and J by 0 bases, leaving 8 bases between them. CDR1 is MNHEY, CDR2 SVGAGI, per germline. The CDR3 sequence is 14 residues long. As DNA, the CDR3 is TGTGCCAGCAGCATCGATTCGAACACCGGGGAGCTGTTTTTT. Translating gives CASSIDSNTGELFF.

This clone was seen a single time. The chain joins TRBV6-6 to TRBJ1-5; no clear D. Between the trimmed V and J ends, which lost 2 bases and 0 bases, there was a span of 8 bases. The CDR3 spans 15 residues. Germline CDR1 is MNHNY and CDR2 is SVGAGI (reference sequence). The CDR3 sequence is CASSYGLNSNQPQHF. DNA for the CDR3: TGTGCCAGCAGTTACGGCCTGAATAGCAATCAGCCCCAGCATTTT.